One sample yielded the 2 T cell receptor beta chains listed below, sequenced in a study of HIV-infected patients and healthy controls. Via MiXCR, TCRdb re-called the 5' RACE reads, giving one row per CDR3 protein. Found here are 15,000 to 20,000 distinct CDR3 sequences, over 15% of them singletons; the top ten hold roughly 24%. The sequenced sample was CD8+ T cells from blood. The receptors were sampled from a human donor in good health.

The table lists this clonotype with many counts. This chain uses TRBV27 with TRBJ2-7; D gene uncertain. Trimming shortened V by 0 bases and J by 7 bases, and 16 bases separated the two germline ends. In germline, CDR1 is MNHEY, CDR2 SMNVEV (reference sequence). This CDR3 comprises 15 residues. This chain's CDR3 is CASSLSWVGFREQYF. The CDR3 coding sequence is TGTGCCAGCAGTTTATCGTGGGTCGGATTTCGGGAGCAGTACTTC.

This clonotype occurred many times. The CDR3 here is CASSLGGADQETQYF. CDR3 bases: TGTGCCAGCAGCTTAGGCGGGGCGGATCAAGAGACCCAGTACTTC. The V gene is TRBV13, the J gene TRBJ2-5, with D perhaps TRBD1 or TRBD2 (5 bases each). Germline loops: CDR1 PRHDT, CDR2 FYEKMQ (reference sequence). V shed 0 bases and J shed 2 bases, with 10 bases lying between them. The CDR3 has 15 residues.